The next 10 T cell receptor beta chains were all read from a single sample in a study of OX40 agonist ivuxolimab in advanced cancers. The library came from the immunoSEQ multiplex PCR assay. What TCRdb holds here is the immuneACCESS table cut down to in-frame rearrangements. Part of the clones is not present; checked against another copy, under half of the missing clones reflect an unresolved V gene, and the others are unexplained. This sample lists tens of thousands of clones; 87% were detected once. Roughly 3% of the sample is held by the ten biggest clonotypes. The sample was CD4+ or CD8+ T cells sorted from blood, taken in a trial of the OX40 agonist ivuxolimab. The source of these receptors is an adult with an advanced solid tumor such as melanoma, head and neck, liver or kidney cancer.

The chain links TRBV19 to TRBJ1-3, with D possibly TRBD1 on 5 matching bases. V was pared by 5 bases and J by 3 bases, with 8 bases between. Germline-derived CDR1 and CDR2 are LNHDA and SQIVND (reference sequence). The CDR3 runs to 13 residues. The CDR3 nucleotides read TGTGCCAGTAGTGGGACGGTTGGAAACACCATATATTTT. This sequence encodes CASSGTVGNTIYF.

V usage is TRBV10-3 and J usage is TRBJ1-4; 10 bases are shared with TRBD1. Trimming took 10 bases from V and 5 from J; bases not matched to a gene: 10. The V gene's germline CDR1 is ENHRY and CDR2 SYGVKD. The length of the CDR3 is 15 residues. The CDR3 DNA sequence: TGTGCCAGCAGCTCCGGACAGGGGGAAAATGAAAAACTGTTTTTT. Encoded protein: CASSSGQGENEKLFF.

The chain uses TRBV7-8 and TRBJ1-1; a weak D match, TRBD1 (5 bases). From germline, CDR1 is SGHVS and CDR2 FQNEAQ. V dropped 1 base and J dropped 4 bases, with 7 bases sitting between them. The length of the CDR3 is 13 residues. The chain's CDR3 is CASSLEGRTEAFF. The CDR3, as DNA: TGTGCCAGCAGCTTAGAGGGACGCACTGAAGCTTTCTTT.

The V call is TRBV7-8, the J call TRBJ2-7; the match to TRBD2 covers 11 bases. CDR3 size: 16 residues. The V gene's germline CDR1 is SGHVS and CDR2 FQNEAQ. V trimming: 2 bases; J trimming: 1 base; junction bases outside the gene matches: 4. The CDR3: CASSLMGTSGSYEQYF. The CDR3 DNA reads TGTGCCAGCAGCTTAATGGGGACTAGCGGTTCCTACGAGCAGTACTTC.

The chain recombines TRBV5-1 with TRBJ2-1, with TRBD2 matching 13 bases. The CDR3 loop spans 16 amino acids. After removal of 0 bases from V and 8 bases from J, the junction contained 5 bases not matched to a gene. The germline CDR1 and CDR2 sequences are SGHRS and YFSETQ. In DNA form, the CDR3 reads TGCGCCAGCAGCTTGGCCGGGACTAGCGGGATCGATGAGCAGTTCTTC. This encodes CASSLAGTSGIDEQFF.

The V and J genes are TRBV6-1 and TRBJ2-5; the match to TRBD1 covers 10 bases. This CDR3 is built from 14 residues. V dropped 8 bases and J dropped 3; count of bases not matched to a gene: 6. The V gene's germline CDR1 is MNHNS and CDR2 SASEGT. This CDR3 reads CASVTGTGEETQYF. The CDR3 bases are TGTGCCAGCGTCACCGGGACAGGGGAAGAGACCCAGTACTTC.

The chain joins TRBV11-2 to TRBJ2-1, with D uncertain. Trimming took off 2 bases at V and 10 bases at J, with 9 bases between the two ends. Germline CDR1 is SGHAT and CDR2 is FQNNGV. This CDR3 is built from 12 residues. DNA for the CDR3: TGTGCCAGCAGCTTACTCTGGACGGAGCAGTTCTTC. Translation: CASSLLWTEQFF.

CDR3 DNA sequence: TGCGCCAGCAGCCCGAGCGGGAGGGCCGATGAGCAGTTCTTC. The encoded protein is CASSPSGRADEQFF. This chain links TRBV5-1 with TRBJ2-1; 10 positions agree with TRBD2. Germline loops: CDR1 SGHRS, CDR2 YFSETQ. The CDR3 totals 14 residues. J gave up 8 bases and V 4 bases, and 6 bases lay outside the gene matches.

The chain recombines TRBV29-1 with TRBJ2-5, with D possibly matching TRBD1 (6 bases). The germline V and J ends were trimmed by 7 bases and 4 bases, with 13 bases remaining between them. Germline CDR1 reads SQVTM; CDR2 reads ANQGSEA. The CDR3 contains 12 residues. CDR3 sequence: CSAEVGGETQYF. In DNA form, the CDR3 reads TGCAGCGCCGAGGTAGGGGGAGAGACCCAGTACTTC.

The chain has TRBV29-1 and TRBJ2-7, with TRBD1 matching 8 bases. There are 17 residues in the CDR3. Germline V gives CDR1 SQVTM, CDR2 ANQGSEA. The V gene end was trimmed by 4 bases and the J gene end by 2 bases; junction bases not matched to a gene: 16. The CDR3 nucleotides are TGCAGCGTTGCTATGGGGACAGGCCACAGTCCGACCTACGAGCAGTACTTC. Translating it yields CSVAMGTGHSPTYEQYF.